This T cell receptor beta chain is drawn from a study of T cells in localized non-small cell lung cancer. General study results and limits: Because researchers sequenced only one region of the tumor, heterogeneity is still possible. Median about 58 top-100 tumor clones were shared with paired adjacent lung. A raised T cell density in blood coincided with lengthier overall survival. Uninvolved neighboring lung showed the greatest T cell clonality, exceeding tumor.

Worth noting for this clone: Its antigen is not known.

Sequencing used immunoSEQ multiplex PCR; TCRdb keeps in-frame clones, though not all of them. The sample has roughly 28,000 clones, 75% to 90% seen once; the top ten hold around 4.1%. CDR1 MNHEY and CDR2 SVGAGI come from the germline V gene. The CDR3 consists of 15 residues. Trimming took off 6 bases at V and 0 bases at J, with 14 bases between the two ends. This chain uses TRBV6-5 with TRBJ1-2; D is ambiguous. Material: peripheral blood, obtained before any cancer treatment. This receptor was taken from a woman aged 35-75 years with stage I lung adenocarcinoma. DNA for the CDR3: TGTGCCAGCAGCCTTCGACGGACTACTAACTATGGCTACACCTTC. It is translated as CASSLRRTTNYGYTF.